Following are 20 T cell receptor beta chains from one sample sequenced in a study of blood T cell repertoires in COVID-19. Sequencing was performed with immunoSEQ multiplex PCR; in TCRdb, only in-frame clones are kept and a portion is missing. The sample has some 340,000 clones; around four fifths are singletons. The sample consisted of PBMCs or T cells enriched from blood (not recorded which). The receptors were sampled from a woman between 45 and 60 years old who had recovered from COVID-19.

Comments on this clone: Other nucleotide sequences from this sample produce the same CDR3. The J gene is TRBJ1-1, the V gene TRBV27; unclear D gene. V lost 2 bases to trimming and J lost 5 bases, with 12 bases between them. Germline values: CDR1 MNHEY, CDR2 SMNVEV (reference sequence). The CDR3 spans 14 residues. In nucleotides, the CDR3 is TGTGCCAGCAGTTTAAGGCCGCGAGGAACTGAAGCTTTCTTT. It codes for CASSLRPRGTEAFF.

The J gene is TRBJ1-2, the V gene TRBV25-1, with 10 nucleotides matching TRBD1. Trimming at V came to 3 bases and at J to 2 bases, leaving 3 bases not matched to a gene. The CDR3 extends over 15 amino acids. Germline CDR1 reads MGHDK; CDR2 reads SYGVNS. Here the CDR3 reads CASSEGTGANYGYTF. The CDR3 DNA reads as TGTGCCAGCAGTGAGGGGACAGGGGCAAACTATGGCTACACCTTC.

The rearrangement joins TRBV5-4 to TRBJ2-7; TRBD2 matches 9 bases. There are 15 residues in the CDR3. V shed 2 bases and J 3 bases; nucleotides not matched to a gene: 6. Germline CDR1 is SGHNT and CDR2 is YYREEE (reference sequence). CDR3 nucleotide sequence: TGTGCCAGCAGCTTCGGGACTAGCAGCGACTACGAGCAGTACTTC. It is translated as CASSFGTSSDYEQYF.

V and J are TRBV30 and TRBJ2-3; 7 bases agree with TRBD2. Germline V gene sequence: CDR1 GTSNPN, CDR2 SVGIG (reference sequence). The CDR3 has 15 residues. Trimming removed 2 bases from V and 6 bases from J; junction bases left unmatched: 11. CDR3 bases: TGTGCCTGGAGTTCATTTCGGCGGGGAGGGGATACGCAGTATTTT. Its protein product is CAWSSFRRGGDTQYF.

The CDR3 region has the DNA TGCGCCAGCAGCGACGACAGGGGAGTAGGGGAAAAACTGTTTTTT. This codes for CASSDDRGVGEKLFF. The chain has TRBV5-1 and TRBJ1-4; 8 nucleotides align to TRBD1. This CDR3 has 15 residues. Trimming took 4 bases from V and 8 from J; bases not matched to a gene: 10. Germline assignment: CDR1 SGHRS and CDR2 YFSETQ.

The genes are TRBV14 and TRBJ2-7, with 9 bases lining up with TRBD1. CDR1 and CDR2 from the germline V gene are SGHDN and FVKESK. The V gene end was trimmed by 0 bases and the J gene end by 3 bases; junction bases not matched to a gene: 6. The CDR3 loop spans 16 amino acids. The CDR3 coding sequence is TGTGCCAGCAGCCAAGATTGGGGGACAGGGAGCTACGAGCAGTACTTC. It is translated as CASSQDWGTGSYEQYF.

This clone occurred a few times. The V gene is TRBV19, the J gene TRBJ1-1; D gene ambiguous. V lost 3 bases, J lost 7 bases, and 15 bases lay in between. Germline assignment: CDR1 LNHDA and CDR2 SQIVND (reference sequence). The CDR3 runs 14 residues. CDR3 sequence: CASSMYNAGYEAFF. The CDR3 DNA reads TGTGCCAGTAGTATGTATAACGCAGGCTATGAAGCTTTCTTT.

This rearrangement joins TRBV10-3 to TRBJ2-3, with TRBD2 identical over 7 bases. J lost 5 bases, V lost 4 bases, and 0 bases had no gene match. The CDR3 length is 12 residues. Germline loops: CDR1 ENHRY, CDR2 SYGVKD. The CDR3 is CAISGTRDTQYF. In nucleotides, the CDR3 is TGTGCCATCAGTGGGACTAGAGATACGCAGTATTTT.

This clone was observed a single time. The genes are TRBV30 and TRBJ2-5, with 10 nucleotides matching TRBD2. CDR1 is GTSNPN and CDR2 is SVGIG in the germline V gene (reference sequence). The CDR3 runs to 14 residues. J was trimmed by 5 bases and V by 5 bases; bases with no gene match: 8. DNA for the CDR3: TGTGCCTGGGAGCGGGGGGGCCCGTGGGAGACCCAGTACTTC. Translating it yields CAWERGGPWETQYF.

Regarding this clone: At the DNA level, this CDR3 is encoded by other sequences in the same sample as well. Written as DNA, the CDR3 is TGTGCCAGCAGCCCTACAGGGTACTATGGCTACACCTTC. Protein product: CASSPTGYYGYTF. The rearrangement uses TRBV12-3 or TRBV12-4 and TRBJ1-2, with D possibly TRBD1 on 6 matching bases. The V and J ends lost 6 bases and 3 bases respectively, with 11 bases between them. The CDR3 length is 13 residues.

The rearrangement uses TRBV5-1 and TRBJ1-2, with 7 bases matching TRBD1. CDR3 length: 16 residues. Germline CDR1 SGHRS, CDR2 YFSETQ. Germline trimming cut 2 bases from V and 3 bases from J; bases unmatched to any gene: 10. The CDR3 bases are TGCGCCAGCAGCTTCGGACAGGACAAATCACACTATGGCTACACCTTC. As protein: CASSFGQDKSHYGYTF.

The CDR3 DNA follows: TGTGCCAGCGAGGGAGTCCGGGGTACTGAAGCTTTCTTT. Residues: CASEGVRGTEAFF. The chain joins TRBV6-5 to TRBJ1-1; D remains ambiguous. This CDR3 region has 13 residues. Germline CDR1 is MNHEY and CDR2 is SVGAGI. V was cut by 8 bases and J by 5 bases, with 15 bases left in between.

J is TRBJ2-1 and V is TRBV7-2; 14 bases fit TRBD2. This CDR3 has 16 amino acids. J gave up 7 bases and V 1 base, and 3 bases lay outside the gene matches. Germline V gives CDR1 SGHTA, CDR2 FQGNSA. CDR3 amino acids: CASSLVGLAGGNEQFF. The CDR3 nucleotides read TGTGCCAGCAGCTTAGTAGGACTAGCGGGGGGTAATGAGCAGTTCTTC.

This CDR3 is CASREDRVKGYTF. Written as DNA, the CDR3 is TGTGCCAGCAGAGAGGACAGGGTAAAAGGCTACACCTTC. The genes are TRBV2 and TRBJ1-2, with 8 positions matching TRBD1. After removal of 6 bases from V and 8 bases from J, the junction contained 8 bases not matched to a gene. CDR1 and CDR2 (germline): SNHLY, FYNNEI. CDR3 length equals 13 residues.

This chain uses TRBV27 with TRBJ2-2, with unresolved D. V dropped 6 bases and J dropped 0 bases, with 5 bases sitting between them. Looked up from germline, CDR1 is MNHEY and CDR2 is SMNVEV (reference sequence). The CDR3 extends over 13 amino acids. In DNA, the CDR3 is TGTGCCAGCAGAGCAACGAACACCGGGGAGCTGTTTTTT. It codes for CASRATNTGELFF.

This clone has a single count. This rearrangement joins TRBV3-1 (or the pseudogene TRBV3-2) to TRBJ2-5; 7 bases are shared with TRBD1. Germline CDR1 reads LGHDT; CDR2 reads YNNKEL (reference sequence). The V and J ends lost 8 bases and 0 bases, in that order; junction bases with no gene match: 0. This CDR3 region has 12 residues. For the CDR3, the DNA is TGTGCCAGCGGGACAGACCAAGAGACCCAGTACTTC. Protein product: CASGTDQETQYF.

This clone appeared a few times. The chain combines TRBV20-1 with TRBJ2-7, with D hard to call. With 5 bases removed from V and 4 bases from J, the gap between germline ends came to 9 bases. CDR1 and CDR2 (germline): DFQATT, SNEGSKA (reference sequence). The CDR3 runs 11 residues. CDR3 in DNA: TGCAGTGCTGGAGTAATTTACGAGCAGTACTTC. This sequence encodes CSAGVIYEQYF.

In its sample, this clone was seen once. This chain links TRBV24-1 with TRBJ1-1; D may be TRBD1 (6 bases). Trimming took 1 base from V and 3 from J, leaving 14 bases between them. From germline, CDR1 is KGHDR and CDR2 SFDVKD. The CDR3 consists of 16 residues. The CDR3 sequence: CATSDFGGAGDTEAFF. CDR3 sequence (DNA): TGTGCCACCAGTGATTTCGGGGGGGCGGGGGACACTGAAGCTTTCTTT.

The J gene is TRBJ1-2, the V gene TRBV30; 7 nucleotides line up with TRBD1. Germline V gene data show CDR1 as GTSNPN and CDR2 as SVGIG (reference sequence). This CDR3 is 13 amino acids long. The J segment lost 4 bases and the V segment lost 2 bases, leaving 4 bases of the junction unmatched. This CDR3 is CAWSSTGIYGYTF. The CDR3 coding sequence is TGTGCCTGGAGTTCGACAGGGATCTATGGCTACACCTTC.

V is TRBV5-4 and J is TRBJ1-1; D is ambiguous. The germline gives CDR1 SGHNT, CDR2 YYREEE (reference sequence). The CDR3 consists of 15 residues. With 4 bases removed from V and 4 bases from J, the gap between germline ends came to 17 bases. The CDR3 bases are TGTGCCAGCAGCCCCCGAGAGGGAGCGGGCACTGAAGCTTTCTTT. Translating gives CASSPREGAGTEAFF.